The 17 T cell receptor beta chains given below trace back to one sample, sequenced in a study of a mutant IDH1 vaccine in newly diagnosed glioma. This table comes from immunoSEQ multiplex PCR, and its TCRdb copy is limited to in-frame clones, with some not included. The table has roughly 60,000 clones, 70% to 85% seen once. No antigen has been assigned to these receptors. The time point here: week 11, during vaccination. In every dose of vaccine, 300 ug of mutant IDH1 20-mer peptide was given alongside topical imiquimod. Specimen: PBMCs, collected from a glioma patient whose treatment included an IDH1 peptide vaccine. All receptors derive from a man younger than 40 with glioma.

This clone was counted once. This chain links TRBV7-3 with TRBJ2-2, with 7 bases that match TRBD2. The J segment lost 7 bases and the V segment lost 5 bases, leaving 13 bases of the junction unmatched. Germline values: CDR1 SGHTA, CDR2 FQGTGA. This CDR3 has 16 amino acids. In DNA, the CDR3 is TGTGCCAGCAGCCTAAGCGCCGGACTAGGAGGCGGGGAGCTGTTTTTT. This sequence encodes CASSLSAGLGGGELFF. Full variable domain (remainder filled in from reference TRBV7-3 and TRBJ2-2): GAGVSQTPSNKVTEKGKYVELRCDPISGHTALYWYRQSLGQGPEFLIYFQGTGAADDSGLPNDRFFAVRPEGSVSTLKIQRTERGDSAVYLCASSLSAGLGGGELFFGEGSRLTVL.

V gene TRBV18 combines with J gene TRBJ2-2; no clear D gene. Trimming removed 3 bases from V and 5 bases from J, with 10 bases in between. Germline lookup yields CDR1 KGHSH and CDR2 LQKENI. There are 14 residues in the CDR3. The CDR3: CASSPEQRTGELFF. The CDR3 DNA reads TGTGCCAGCTCACCCGAACAGAGGACCGGGGAGCTGTTTTTT.

The J gene is TRBJ1-1, the V gene TRBV10-3; D gene ambiguous. This CDR3 is 14 amino acids long. With 3 bases removed from V and 1 base from J, the gap between germline ends came to 9 bases. Germline assignment: CDR1 ENHRY and CDR2 SYGVKD. CDR3 in amino acids: CAISDRLENTEAFF. The DNA for the CDR3 is TGTGCCATCAGTGATAGGCTGGAGAACACTGAAGCTTTCTTT.

This chain uses TRBV5-1 with TRBJ1-2; D is uncertain. This CDR3 has 13 residues. Germline assignment: CDR1 SGHRS and CDR2 YFSETQ. V was pared by 0 bases and J by 7 bases, with 10 bases between. The CDR3 DNA is TGCGCCAGCAGCTTGGCCACGGAGGGTGGCTACACCTTC. This codes for CASSLATEGGYTF.

The J gene is TRBJ2-7, the V gene TRBV2; D call uncertain. CDR1 SNHLY and CDR2 FYNNEI come from the germline V gene. Deletions cut 4 bases from V and 6 bases from J, with 7 bases between. The CDR3 runs to 11 residues. The CDR3 here is CASSGRTEQYF. The CDR3 region has the DNA TGTGCCAGCAGTGGAAGGACCGAGCAGTACTTC. Variable domain in full (rest from reference TRBV2 and TRBJ2-7): EPEVTQTPSHQVTQMGQEVILRCVPISNHLYFYWYRQILGQKVEFLVSFYNNEISEKSEIFDDQFSVERPDGSNFTLKIRSTKLEDSAMYFCASSGRTEQYFGPGTRLTVT.

V gene TRBV5-1 combines with J gene TRBJ1-4; TRBD1 matches 9 bases. Trimming at V came to 4 bases and at J to 7 bases, leaving 2 bases not matched to a gene. The CDR3 is 13 amino acids. The germline V gene encodes CDR1 SGHRS and CDR2 YFSETQ. CDR3 sequence reads: CASSGQGTEKLFF. The DNA for the CDR3 is TGCGCCAGCAGCGGACAGGGGACTGAAAAACTGTTTTTT.

The chain recombines TRBV7-9 with TRBJ1-6; D unclear. Germline V lookup: CDR1 SEHNR, CDR2 FQNEAQ (reference sequence). V lost 5 bases to trimming and J lost 7 bases, with 9 bases between them. CDR3 size: 13 residues. The chain's CDR3 is CASSPSVNSPLHF. The CDR3 region has the DNA TGTGCCAGCAGCCCCTCAGTGAATTCACCCCTCCACTTT.

The genes are TRBV28 and TRBJ2-1; D perhaps matches TRBD2 (6 bases). Germline assignment: CDR1 MDHEN and CDR2 SYDVKM. The CDR3 loop spans 14 amino acids. The V and J ends lost 3 bases and 7 bases respectively, with 13 bases between them. This CDR3 reads CASSFFGGENEQFF. The CDR3 region has the DNA TGTGCCAGCAGTTTTTTCGGGGGAGAGAATGAGCAGTTCTTC.

The chain links TRBV6-5 to TRBJ1-6; D perhaps matches TRBD1 (5 bases). The germline V and J ends were trimmed by 7 bases and 15 bases, with 19 bases remaining between them. The CDR3 consists of 13 residues. Germline CDR1 and CDR2: MNHEY and SVGAGI. Here the CDR3 reads CASTPDGAPRLHF. The DNA of the CDR3 is TGTGCCAGCACTCCGGACGGGGCGCCTCGCCTCCACTTT.

This rearrangement joins TRBV19 to TRBJ2-7; 10 bases line up with TRBD2. V was clipped by 6 bases and J by 2 bases; unmatched bases: 7. The CDR3 has 15 amino acids. Germline loops: CDR1 LNHDA, CDR2 SQIVND (reference sequence). In DNA, the CDR3 is TGTGCCAGTAGCGAGACGCTAGCGGGAGCCTACGAGCAGTACTTC. This gives the protein CASSETLAGAYEQYF.

The CDR3, as DNA: TGTGCCAGCAGTGAAGGTGGGGACAGGGGACGGGAAAAACTGTTTTTT. Amino acid sequence: CASSEGGDRGREKLFF. V is TRBV28 and J is TRBJ1-4, with 10 bases fitting TRBD1. V dropped 5 bases and J dropped 8; count of bases not matched to a gene: 11. This CDR3 has 16 residues. Germline CDR1 reads MDHEN; CDR2 reads SYDVKM.

The chain has TRBV27 and TRBJ2-7; D might be TRBD1 (6 bases). V lost 6 bases and J lost 4, with 28 bases in between. The length of the CDR3 is 18 residues. Per germline, CDR1 MNHEY and CDR2 SMNVEV (reference sequence). This CDR3 is CASRRSANREARGYEQYF. The CDR3 nucleotides read TGTGCCAGCAGGCGGTCAGCCAACAGGGAAGCGAGGGGATACGAGCAGTACTTC.

The chain uses TRBV5-4 and TRBJ2-3; D might be TRBD2 (5 bases). Trimming removed 1 base at V and 1 base at J, with 10 bases between. From germline, CDR1 is SGHNT and CDR2 YYREEE (reference sequence). The CDR3 has 15 amino acids. For the CDR3, the DNA is TGTGCCAGCAGCTTGACGACCGGGGGCACAGATACGCAGTATTTT. This translates into CASSLTTGGTDTQYF.

The rearrangement joins TRBV28 to TRBJ2-1; no reliable D call. The CDR3 is 13 amino acids. V was cut by 1 base and J by 8 bases, with 9 bases left in between. CDR1 is MDHEN and CDR2 is SYDVKM in the germline V gene. The CDR3 loop reads CASSLSRSYEQFF. CDR3 sequence (DNA): TGTGCCAGCAGTTTATCGAGGTCGTATGAGCAGTTCTTC.

The chain uses TRBV14 and TRBJ2-5; perhaps TRBD1 as D (5 bases). The J call is doubtful: the DNA matches TRBJ2-7 better. Germline CDR1 SGHDN, CDR2 FVKESK. The CDR3 extends over 17 amino acids. This CDR3 is CASSPGQPKAGIYEQYF. The CDR3 DNA follows: TGTGCCAGCAGTCCAGGACAACCCAAGGCTGGGATCTACGAGCAGTACTTC.

The CDR3 spells CASSVEGWRGYNEQFF. The CDR3 region has the DNA TGTGCCAGCAGCGTAGAAGGTTGGAGGGGCTACAATGAGCAGTTCTTC. V is TRBV9 and J is TRBJ2-1; tentatively, D is TRBD2 (6 bases). V was pared by 0 bases and J by 3 bases, with 13 bases between. Germline V gene lookup returns CDR1 SGDLS and CDR2 YYNGEE. The CDR3 runs to 16 residues.

This clone was picked up a small number of times. This chain links TRBV5-6 with TRBJ2-1; D assignment may be TRBD1 or TRBD2 (6 bases each). The CDR3 is made up of 16 amino acids. V lost 2 bases to trimming and J lost 6 bases, with 18 bases between them. The germline CDR1 and CDR2 sequences are SGHDT and YYEEEE. The chain's CDR3 is CASSFLGGRKGNEQFF. CDR3 coding DNA: TGTGCCAGCAGCTTTCTTGGGGGGCGGAAGGGCAATGAGCAGTTCTTC.